The 16 T cell receptor beta chains in this list originate from one sample, sequenced in a study of shared clonotypes between healthy human individuals. Clones were read by immunoSEQ multiplex PCR, and TCRdb kept only the in-frame ones, dropping some. Of 2 million to 3 million clones in the sample, roughly 93% were seen once. What was sequenced was naive CD4+ T cells from PBMCs. The subset: CD45RA+ positively selected. The receptors derive from a man aged 18-30 years in good health. Some clones in this sample may be carry-over from other donors' samples.

J is TRBJ2-1 and V is TRBV5-1; 9 positions match TRBD2. This CDR3 is 16 amino acids long. CDR1 is SGHRS and CDR2 is YFSETQ in the germline V gene. V lost 4 bases to trimming and J lost 1 base; unmatched junction nucleotides: 6. The CDR3 sequence: CASSDLTSGSYNEQFF. The CDR3 DNA reads TGCGCCAGCAGCGACCTGACTAGCGGATCCTACAATGAGCAGTTCTTC.

In regard to this clone: The sample has other DNA sequences that encode this CDR3 too. J is TRBJ1-1 and V is TRBV28; 9 bases align to TRBD1. Trimming at V came to 5 bases and at J to 2 bases, leaving 3 bases not matched to a gene. Germline V gives CDR1 MDHEN, CDR2 SYDVKM. The length of the CDR3 is 14 residues. The CDR3 sequence: CASSPGQGNTEAFF. The DNA of the CDR3 is TGTGCCAGCAGTCCGGGACAGGGAAACACTGAAGCTTTCTTT. The whole variable domain, filled in from reference TRBV28 and TRBJ1-1, reads DVKVTQSSRYLVKRTGEKVFLECVQDMDHENMFWYRQDPGLGLRLIYFSYDVKMKEKGDIPEGYSVSREKKERFSLILESASTNQTSMYLCASSPGQGNTEAFFGQGTRLTVV.

The J gene is TRBJ1-5, the V gene TRBV19; no definite D call. V lost 3 bases and J 7 bases, leaving 10 bases between the germline ends. Germline V lookup: CDR1 LNHDA, CDR2 SQIVND (reference sequence). The CDR3 has 13 amino acids. The CDR3 region is CASSILQTQPQHF. The CDR3 coding sequence is TGTGCCAGTAGTATCTTACAGACCCAGCCCCAGCATTTT.

With respect to this clone: Other nucleotide sequences in the sample specify the same CDR3. J is TRBJ2-5 and V is TRBV5-1, with TRBD2 identical over 13 bases. Unmatched junction bases numbered 3, after V lost 4 bases and J lost 3 bases. Germline CDR1 is SGHRS and CDR2 is YFSETQ. The CDR3 length is 15 residues. Here the CDR3 reads CASSPGLAGEETQYF. The CDR3 DNA is TGCGCCAGCAGCCCAGGACTAGCGGGAGAAGAGACCCAGTACTTC.

V gene TRBV7-9 combines with J gene TRBJ2-3; D is uncertain. Germline V gene sequence: CDR1 SEHNR, CDR2 FQNEAQ (reference sequence). CDR3 length: 14 residues. Trimming stripped 2 bases from V and 5 bases from J, with 11 bases between. This CDR3 is CASSLSTGEDTQYF. In DNA, the CDR3 is TGTGCCAGCAGCTTATCTACTGGGGAAGATACGCAGTATTTT.

This rearrangement joins TRBV7-2 to TRBJ1-1; D is unresolved. Germline CDR1 is SGHTA and CDR2 is FQGNSA. The CDR3 contains 15 residues. Trimming took off 5 bases at V and 1 base at J, with 14 bases between the two ends. CDR3 nucleotide sequence: TGTGCCAGCAGCCCCCAATGGGGAGGGAACACTGAAGCTTTCTTT. The encoded protein is CASSPQWGGNTEAFF.

V and J are TRBV5-4 and TRBJ2-1, with D perhaps TRBD1 (6 bases). CDR1 and CDR2 (germline): SGHNT, YYREEE (reference sequence). V lost 6 bases, J lost 10 bases, and 11 bases lay in between. The CDR3 is made up of 11 amino acids. The DNA for the CDR3 is TGTGCCAGCAACTCAGGGGAAGAGCAGTTCTTC. Translating gives CASNSGEEQFF.

This clone has just one count. This sequence joins TRBV6-5 and TRBJ2-1, with 7 bases aligning to TRBD2. This CDR3 has 15 residues. Germline assignment: CDR1 MNHEY and CDR2 SVGAGI. V trimming: 6 bases; J trimming: 0 bases; junction bases outside the gene matches: 5. The CDR3 DNA follows: TGTGCCAGCAGGTTAGCGGGCTTCTCCTACAATGAGCAGTTCTTC. Protein sequence: CASRLAGFSYNEQFF.

The V and J genes are TRBV12-2 and TRBJ2-1; TRBD1, the table's D call, lacks a check against the DNA. TRBV12-2 represents a pseudogene. The CDR3 spans 13 residues. CDR3 sequence (DNA): TGTGCAAGTCGCTTACCGACATTTACGAAGCAGTTCTTC. It specifies CASRLPTFTKQFF.

This clone was found once. The gene calls are TRBV6-1 and TRBJ2-3, with D possibly called TRBD1 or TRBD2 (5 bases each). CDR3 length: 13 residues. Trimming shortened V by 4 bases and J by 4 bases, and 9 bases separated the two germline ends. Germline CDR1 is MNHNS and CDR2 is SASEGT. CDR3 amino acids: CASSGMGADTQYF. As DNA, the CDR3 is TGTGCCAGCAGTGGGATGGGGGCAGATACGCAGTATTTT.

In this sample, this clone turned up a few times. The chain has TRBV2 and TRBJ1-5; D is perhaps TRBD1 (5 bases). Germline loops: CDR1 SNHLY, CDR2 FYNNEI. The CDR3 is 13 residues long. With 2 bases removed from V and 6 bases from J, the gap between germline ends came to 8 bases. The CDR3 nucleotides read TGTGCCAGCAGTGAACAGAGGGGTCAGCCCCAGCATTTT. It encodes CASSEQRGQPQHF.

The genes are TRBV7-2 and TRBJ2-7; 7 bases are shared with TRBD2. The V and J ends lost 5 bases and 3 bases, in that order; junction bases with no gene match: 16. Germline values: CDR1 SGHTA, CDR2 FQGNSA. The CDR3 consists of 17 residues. The CDR3: CASSPRSAAGIHYEQYF. CDR3 nucleotide sequence: TGTGCCAGCAGCCCCCGCTCGGCAGCGGGAATACACTACGAGCAGTACTTC.

The chain carries TRBV7-9 and TRBJ1-1; D gene ambiguous. Germline loops: CDR1 SEHNR, CDR2 FQNEAQ (reference sequence). Between the trimmed V and J ends, which lost 2 bases and 0 bases, there was a span of 10 bases. The CDR3 covers 15 residues. The CDR3, as DNA: TGTGCCAGCAGCTTACTAGGGAATATGAACACTGAAGCTTTCTTT. The encoded protein is CASSLLGNMNTEAFF.

The rearrangement links TRBV27 to TRBJ2-7; a possible D gene is TRBD1 (5 bases). V lost 2 bases to trimming and J lost 6 bases, with 11 bases between them. Germline V gives CDR1 MNHEY, CDR2 SMNVEV (reference sequence). The CDR3 runs 13 residues. In nucleotides, the CDR3 is TGTGCCAGCAGTTTAACAGGCCGGACCGAGCAGTACTTC. It codes for CASSLTGRTEQYF.

The rearrangement uses TRBV6-5 and TRBJ1-2; TRBD1 might be the D (6 bases). Germline assignment: CDR1 MNHEY and CDR2 SVGAGI. The CDR3 runs to 14 residues. Trimming took off 2 bases at V and 4 bases at J, with 11 bases between the two ends. CDR3 nucleotide sequence: TGTGCCAGCAGTTACGGGGGGCTGAGCTATGGCTACACCTTC. Its protein product is CASSYGGLSYGYTF.

V gene TRBV30 combines with J gene TRBJ2-7, with D maybe TRBD1 (5 bases). The germline V gene encodes CDR1 GTSNPN and CDR2 SVGIG (reference sequence). V gave up 0 bases and J gave up 0 bases, with 12 bases separating them. The CDR3 contains 15 residues. The CDR3 DNA reads TGTGCCTGGAGTGTACAGGACCTGAGCTCCTACGAGCAGTACTTC. It specifies CAWSVQDLSSYEQYF.